One and the same sample provided the 22 T cell receptor beta chains below, sequenced in a study of OX40 agonist ivuxolimab in advanced cancers. Some clones are missing from TCRdb's copy, which holds only in-frame ones; the method was immunoSEQ multiplex PCR. The data show about 48,000 clones, 88% seen once. Material: CD4+ or CD8+ T cells sorted from blood, obtained in a trial of the OX40 agonist ivuxolimab. These TCRs come from an adult with an advanced solid tumor such as melanoma, head and neck, liver or kidney cancer.

The V and J genes are TRBV30 and TRBJ1-5; 7 nucleotides agree with TRBD1. The CDR3 is 14 amino acids. The ends lost 2 bases at V and 2 bases at J; junction bases unmatched: 3. Germline-derived CDR1 and CDR2 are GTSNPN and SVGIG (reference sequence). CDR3 DNA sequence: TGTGCCTGGAGTACCAGGGGGGGCAATCAGCCCCAGCATTTT. Encoded protein: CAWSTRGGNQPQHF. Variable domain in full (rest from reference TRBV30 and TRBJ1-5): SQTIHQWPATLVQPVGSPLSLECTVEGTSNPNLYWYRQAAGRGLQLLFYSVGIGQISSEVPQNLSASRPQDRQFILSSKKLLLSDSGFYLCAWSTRGGNQPQHFGDGTRLSIL.

This clone occurred once. The genes are TRBV5-1 and TRBJ1-1; unclear D gene. Trimming shortened V by 0 bases and J by 5 bases, and 11 bases separated the two germline ends. The CDR3 extends over 14 amino acids. The germline V gene encodes CDR1 SGHRS and CDR2 YFSETQ. The CDR3 DNA follows: TGCGCCAGCAGCTTGGATGGCGGCGTAACTGAAGCTTTCTTT. Residues: CASSLDGGVTEAFF. Looking up the rest from reference TRBV5-1 and TRBJ1-1 gives the full variable domain: KAGVTQTPRYLIKTRGQQVTLSCSPISGHRSVSWYQQTPGQGLQFLFEYFSETQRNKGNFPGRFSGRQFSNSRSEMNVSTLELGDSALYLCASSLDGGVTEAFFGQGTRLTVV.

The chain has TRBV21-1 and TRBJ1-5. TRBV21-1 represents a pseudogene. This CDR3 comprises 19 residues. The CDR3 reads CASSKKRTDREDSNQPQHF. CDR3 bases: TGTGCCAGCAGCAAAAAGCGGACGGATCGGGAGGATAGCAATCAGCCCCAGCATTTT.

The chain is built from TRBV4-3 and TRBJ2-7; the match to TRBD1 covers 7 bases. Germline assignment: CDR1 LGHNA and CDR2 YSLEER. This CDR3 comprises 13 residues. The V and J ends lost 5 bases and 4 bases, in that order; junction bases with no gene match: 5. Here the CDR3 reads CASSSHRGYEQYF. For the CDR3, the DNA is TGCGCCAGCAGCTCTCACAGGGGATACGAGCAGTACTTC.

The chain uses TRBV6-1 and TRBJ1-1; D is possibly TRBD1 (6 bases). Germline V lookup: CDR1 MNHNS, CDR2 SASEGT. The CDR3 spans 13 residues. Trimming cost V 6 bases and J 7 bases, with 15 bases left between them. CDR3 sequence: CASRFRDISEAFF. CDR3 sequence (DNA): TGTGCCAGCAGGTTCCGGGACATAAGTGAAGCTTTCTTT.

This sequence joins TRBV28 and TRBJ2-2; 10 nucleotides line up with TRBD1. Germline assignment: CDR1 MDHEN and CDR2 SYDVKM. V lost 4 bases to trimming and J lost 3 bases; unmatched junction nucleotides: 2. CDR3 length: 15 residues. CDR3 nucleotides: TGTGCCAGCAGTTCTGGACAGGGGGACACCGGGGAGCTGTTTTTT. Its protein is CASSSGQGDTGELFF.

The gene calls are TRBV7-9 and TRBJ2-5, with D possibly TRBD2 on 5 matching bases. Trimming pared 0 bases from V and 5 bases from J, leaving 10 bases between. This CDR3 is 14 amino acids long. Germline loops: CDR1 SEHNR, CDR2 FQNEAQ (reference sequence). In nucleotides, the CDR3 is TGTGCCAGCAGCTTAGCTTGGGAGCTCGAGACCCAGTACTTC. It translates to CASSLAWELETQYF.

The chain carries TRBV9 and TRBJ2-7; 7 nucleotides agree with TRBD2. Trimming took 3 bases from V and 0 from J; bases not matched to a gene: 6. The CDR3 runs to 15 residues. The germline V gene encodes CDR1 SGDLS and CDR2 YYNGEE. As DNA, the CDR3 is TGTGCCAGCAGCGCATCTAGCGGTCACTCCTACGAGCAGTACTTC. Translation: CASSASSGHSYEQYF.

The chain links TRBV27 to TRBJ1-5, with D perhaps matching TRBD1 (5 bases). Trimming shortened V by 2 bases and J by 6 bases, and 17 bases separated the two germline ends. CDR3 length: 16 amino acids. CDR1 is MNHEY, CDR2 SMNVEV, per germline (reference sequence). CDR3 DNA sequence: TGTGCCAGCAGTTTAGTATTCCAGGGCGGGAGTCAGCCCCAGCATTTT. Its translation: CASSLVFQGGSQPQHF.

The V call is TRBV10-3, the J call TRBJ2-1, with a tentative D call TRBD1 (6 bases). Germline V lookup: CDR1 ENHRY, CDR2 SYGVKD. This CDR3 is 12 amino acids long. V dropped 11 bases and J dropped 9 bases, with 17 bases sitting between them. CDR3 coding DNA: TGTGCCGTAGGGGAAGGGGGTGGTGAGCAGTTCTTC. Protein: CAVGEGGGEQFF.

V is TRBV27 and J is TRBJ1-1; D is unclear. The V end lost 6 bases, the J end lost 3 bases, and 8 bases lay between the germline ends. In germline, CDR1 is MNHEY, CDR2 SMNVEV (reference sequence). This CDR3 comprises 12 residues. CDR3 in amino acids: CASRAGHTEAFF. The CDR3 nucleotides are TGTGCCAGCAGGGCCGGCCACACTGAAGCTTTCTTT.

The V gene is TRBV5-1, the J gene TRBJ2-1; maybe TRBD1 (6 bases). Germline V gene lookup returns CDR1 SGHRS and CDR2 YFSETQ. The V end was cut by 4 bases, the J end by 0 bases, with 17 bases between. The CDR3 totals 17 residues. As DNA, the CDR3 is TGCGCCAGCAGCACCTTCATTGACAGGCACTCCTACAATGAGCAGTTCTTC. Its translation is CASSTFIDRHSYNEQFF.

This rearrangement joins TRBV15 to TRBJ2-3; TRBD1 matches at 9 bases. The CDR3 spans 14 residues. Germline V gene sequence: CDR1 LNHNV, CDR2 YYDKDF (reference sequence). The trim removed 3 bases at V and 8 bases at J, leaving 6 bases unmatched. For the CDR3, the DNA is TGTGCCACCAGCAGGGACAGGGGTGGCGGTACGCAGTATTTT. This encodes CATSRDRGGGTQYF.

The V call is TRBV5-4, the J call TRBJ2-7, with 7 bases aligning to TRBD2. Trimming cost V 2 bases and J 0 bases; bases outside gene matches: 5. The CDR3 totals 15 residues. Germline assignment: CDR1 SGHNT and CDR2 YYREEE (reference sequence). DNA for the CDR3: TGTGCCAGCAGCTTAACGACTAGCCGCTCCTACGAGCAGTACTTC. This codes for CASSLTTSRSYEQYF.

In this sample, this clone turned up once. The chain employs TRBV15 and TRBJ2-3, with a possible D match to TRBD1 (6 bases). The CDR3 sequence is 17 residues long. The ends were cut back, 2 bases at V and 2 bases at J, with 17 bases in the middle. Germline assignment: CDR1 LNHNV and CDR2 YYDKDF (reference sequence). CDR3 sequence (DNA): TGTGCCACCAGCAGAATTCCGACAGGTAGCTACACAGATACGCAGTATTTT. Encoded protein: CATSRIPTGSYTDTQYF.

V is TRBV7-6 and J is TRBJ2-2, with TRBD1 matching over 8 bases. Germline V gene data show CDR1 as SGHVS and CDR2 as FNYEAQ. This CDR3 has 15 residues. The V gene end was trimmed by 10 bases and the J gene end by 0 bases; junction bases not matched to a gene: 7. The CDR3 sequence is CATHQGASNTGELFF. CDR3 coding DNA: TGTGCCACCCATCAGGGGGCTTCGAACACCGGGGAGCTGTTTTTT.

J is TRBJ2-1 and V is TRBV10-3, with 7 bases aligning to TRBD1. In germline, CDR1 is ENHRY, CDR2 SYGVKD. The CDR3 is 13 residues long. Trimming removed 3 bases from V and 14 bases from J; junction bases left unmatched: 10. The CDR3 DNA reads as TGTGCCATCAGTGAAGGGGGCGGCGGAGAGAAGTTCTTC. It encodes CAISEGGGGEKFF.

The chain recombines TRBV4-2 with TRBJ2-1, with 14 positions matching TRBD2. J lost 5 bases, V lost 4 bases, and 7 bases had no gene match. CDR3 length: 17 residues. Germline V CDR1 and CDR2: LGHNA, YNFKEQ. CDR3 region: CASSRGLAGGQNNEQFF. The CDR3, as DNA: TGTGCCAGCAGCCGAGGACTAGCGGGGGGACAAAACAATGAGCAGTTCTTC.

The chain uses TRBV11-3 and TRBJ1-1; perhaps TRBD1 as D (6 bases). Per the germline V gene, CDR1 is SGHNT and CDR2 is YENEEA. The CDR3 covers 14 residues. Trimming left V 5 bases short and J 10 bases short, with 20 bases between. In nucleotides, the CDR3 is TGTGCCAGCAGCCTCCTGGTAAGGGGGGGAGCAGCTTTCTTT. Residues: CASSLLVRGGAAFF.

V gene TRBV6-5 combines with J gene TRBJ2-3, with no clear D. Trimming took 0 bases from V and 0 from J, leaving 7 bases between them. The CDR3 totals 15 residues. Per germline, CDR1 MNHEY and CDR2 SVGAGI. The CDR3 is CASSYSGTSTDTQYF. Written as DNA, the CDR3 is TGTGCCAGCAGTTACTCGGGTACTAGCACAGATACGCAGTATTTT.

The chain employs TRBV29-1 and TRBJ2-5; TRBD1 aligns across 11 bases. Germline CDR1 is SQVTM and CDR2 is ANQGSEA. The CDR3 sequence is 14 residues long. The trim removed 6 bases at V and 1 base at J, leaving 4 bases unmatched. CDR3 coding DNA: TGCAGCGTACGGACAGGGGGCGGCCAAGAGACCCAGTACTTC. Residues: CSVRTGGGQETQYF.

The CDR3 DNA sequence: TGTGCCAGCAGCTCAAGGGGGGGGGCAGCGAGCTCCTACGAGCAGTACTTC. The encoded protein is CASSSRGGAASSYEQYF. The V gene is TRBV4-2, the J gene TRBJ2-7; D is perhaps TRBD2 (7 bases). CDR1 is LGHNA and CDR2 is YNFKEQ in the germline V gene. Trimming took off 5 bases at V and 0 bases at J, with 20 bases between the two ends. The CDR3 is made up of 17 amino acids.